One sample yielded the 12 T cell receptor beta chains listed below, sequenced in a study of spatial heterogeneity in lung cancer. TCRdb redid the calling of the 5' RACE reads with MiXCR, one entry per CDR3 protein. The table includes thousands of distinct CDR3 sequences, approximately 4.4% detected once. Stated time point: sample taken at primary tumor resection. Tumor, nontumor lung or frozen PBMC supplied whole RNA, sequenced without sorting. The sequencing used normal lung tissue next to the tumor, collected at surgery. The origin of the receptors is a female donor with early-stage non-small cell lung cancer.

By proportion, this clonotype is medium-sized. This beta chain is a stray sequence in a library constructed for alpha chains; its clone size is not meaningful. The gene calls are TRBV29-1 and TRBJ1-1; a weak D match, TRBD1 (6 bases). The germline V gene has CDR1 SQVTM and CDR2 ANQGSEA. This CDR3 contains 18 residues. The V and J ends lost 0 bases and 0 bases respectively, with 20 bases between them. CDR3 protein: CSVEDRGDRSAMNTEAFF. CDR3 nucleotide sequence: TGCAGCGTTGAAGATCGGGGAGACAGGTCTGCTATGAACACTGAAGCTTTCTTT. The complete variable domain, with remaining parts taken from reference TRBV29-1 and TRBJ1-1, reads SAVISQKPSRDICQRGTSLTIQCQVDSQVTMMFWYRQQPGQSLTLIATANQGSEATYESGFVIDKFPISRPNLTFSTLTVSNMSPEDSSIYLCSVEDRGDRSAMNTEAFFGQGTRLTVV.

This clonotype has at least ten counts. This beta chain was picked up by a library intended for alpha chains and is off target, so its count carries little meaning. The rearrangement links TRBV12-3 or TRBV12-4 to TRBJ1-5; 11 bases align to TRBD1. The trim removed 6 bases at V and 6 bases at J, leaving 7 bases unmatched. This CDR3 has 15 residues. DNA for the CDR3: TGTGCCAGCAGACGGACAGGGGGCGAAAGTCAGCCCCAGCATTTT. As protein: CASRRTGGESQPQHF.

By share, this clonotype ranks as medium-sized. Being off target in a library aimed at alpha chains, this beta chain has a size of little meaning. The chain uses TRBV11-2 and TRBJ2-2; the match to TRBD2 covers 8 bases. Looked up from germline, CDR1 is SGHAT and CDR2 is FQNNGV. CDR3 length: 15 residues. The J segment lost 5 bases and the V segment lost 5 bases, leaving 7 bases of the junction unmatched. The CDR3 reads CASSRTGGPTGELFF. As DNA, the CDR3 is TGTGCCAGCAGCCGTACGGGGGGGCCTACCGGGGAGCTGTTTTTT.

This clonotype is judged medium-sized (0.01 to 0.1%). This beta chain is a stray read from a library made for alpha chains; its abundance is not meaningful. The genes are TRBV5-1 and TRBJ1-2; 9 nucleotides match TRBD1. The CDR3 is 17 amino acids. With 4 bases clipped from V and 3 bases from J, the junction kept 13 bases outside the gene matches. Per germline, CDR1 SGHRS and CDR2 YFSETQ. DNA of the CDR3: TGCGCCAGCAGCGAGAGGGTGAGGGGACAGGGAGACTATGGCTACACCTTC. Its translation: CASSERVRGQGDYGYTF. Using reference TRBV5-1 and TRBJ1-2 for the parts outside the CDR3, the full variable domain is KAGVTQTPRYLIKTRGQQVTLSCSPISGHRSVSWYQQTPGQGLQFLFEYFSETQRNKGNFPGRFSGRQFSNSRSEMNVSTLELGDSALYLCASSERVRGQGDYGYTFGSGTRLTVV.

This clonotype was seen at least ten times. This beta chain is off target for a library built for alpha chains, so its abundance means little. The V call is TRBV20-1, the J call TRBJ2-3; D unclear. In germline, CDR1 is DFQATT, CDR2 SNEGSKA (reference sequence). Trimming took 6 bases from V and 2 from J, leaving 9 bases between them. The CDR3 length is 12 residues. The CDR3 loop is CSAPPNTDTQYF. Here the CDR3 DNA reads TGCAGTGCCCCCCCCAACACAGATACGCAGTATTTT.

This clonotype counts as medium-sized. A library prepared for alpha chains yielded this beta chain as an off-target read; its size is of little meaning. This rearrangement joins TRBV3-1 to TRBJ1-1; maybe TRBD1 (5 bases). This CDR3 region has 13 residues. V lost 6 bases and J lost 1, with 9 bases in between. Germline CDR1 reads LGHDT; CDR2 reads YNNKEL (reference sequence). This chain's CDR3 is CASRDTSNTEAFF. CDR3 DNA sequence: TGTGCCAGCAGGGACACCTCGAACACTGAAGCTTTCTTT.

This clonotype is deemed medium-sized (0.01 to 0.1%). Since it is a stray read in a library aimed at alpha chains, this beta chain has a size that is not meaningful. This chain links TRBV12-3 or TRBV12-4 with TRBJ2-5; D is possibly TRBD1 (6 bases). V was cut by 4 bases and J by 5 bases, with 17 bases left in between. The CDR3 covers 15 residues. The CDR3 sequence is CASSYGDTPGETQYF. As DNA, the CDR3 is TGTGCCAGCAGTTACGGGGACACCCCGGGGGAGACCCAGTACTTC.

This clonotype is deemed medium-sized. This beta chain lies outside the target of a library built for alpha chains; its clone size means little. The CDR3: CASSSLTGGYGYTF. CDR3 nucleotide sequence: TGTGCCAGCAGTTCTCTGACAGGGGGCTATGGCTACACCTTC. The V call is TRBV28, the J call TRBJ1-2; TRBD1 agrees at 9 bases. The germline V gene has CDR1 MDHEN and CDR2 SYDVKM. This CDR3 has 14 residues. The V segment lost 4 bases and the J segment 4 bases; nucleotides outside the gene matches: 4.

This clonotype is medium-sized within its sample. In a library made to pick up alpha chains, this beta chain is a stray read with a size that means little. V gene TRBV6-6 combines with J gene TRBJ1-2, with D possibly TRBD1 on 5 matching bases. From germline, CDR1 is MNHNY and CDR2 SVGAGI (reference sequence). This CDR3 region has 15 residues. Trimming stripped 8 bases from V and 0 bases from J, with 16 bases between. CDR3: CASFSPDRANYGYTF. DNA for the CDR3: TGTGCCAGCTTCTCACCAGACAGAGCTAACTATGGCTACACCTTC.

By sample share, this clonotype is medium-sized. This beta chain was picked up by a library intended for alpha chains and is off target, so its count carries little meaning. The chain combines TRBV10-2 with TRBJ2-3; D is perhaps TRBD1 (5 bases). Germline CDR1 and CDR2: WSHSY and SAAADI. This CDR3 region has 14 residues. Deletions cut 1 base from V and 5 bases from J, with 10 bases between. The CDR3 bases are TGCGCCAGCAGTGAGTGGGCAGGGAAAGATACGCAGTATTTT. Its protein is CASSEWAGKDTQYF.

As for this clonotype: In a library made to pick up alpha chains, this beta chain is a stray read with a size that means little. This chain links TRBV12-3 or TRBV12-4 with TRBJ2-1; a weak D match, TRBD2 (5 bases). The CDR3 has 17 amino acids. Deletions cut 0 bases from V and 2 bases from J, with 14 bases between. CDR3 coding DNA: TGTGCCAGCAGTTTAGCCCAAGCGGCGGGTACCTACAATGAGCAGTTCTTC. It encodes CASSLAQAAGTYNEQFF.

In its sample, this clonotype ranks as medium-sized (0.01 to 0.1%). Being off target in a library aimed at alpha chains, this beta chain has a size of little meaning. This chain joins TRBV18 and TRBJ1-4; tentative D call: TRBD1 (6 bases). Per germline, CDR1 KGHSH and CDR2 LQKENI. V was pared by 5 bases and J by 5 bases, with 15 bases between. The CDR3 consists of 15 residues. Here the CDR3 DNA reads TGTGCCAGCTCAAGAGGGGACGGACAGAATGAAAAACTGTTTTTT. This translates into CASSRGDGQNEKLFF.